One and the same sample provided the 5 T cell receptor beta chains below, sequenced in a study of T cells in Graves' hyperthyroidism and ophthalmopathy. Amplified TCR beta CDR3 regions came from RNA transcripts. An initial round of RT-PCR targeting the TCR CDR3 relied on the HTBI primer set. TCRdb fed the multiplex PCR reads into MiXCR, producing one record per CDR3 protein. The sample lists some 150,000 distinct CDR3 sequences; around 20% were seen once. The sample consisted of blood. The source is a woman between 45 and 60 years old with Graves' hyperthyroidism that later progressed to Graves' ophthalmopathy.

This clonotype was detected many times. This chain connects TRBV28 to TRBJ2-7; either TRBD1 or TRBD2 may fit D (6 bases each). V was pared by 7 bases and J by 6 bases, with 13 bases between. This CDR3 spans 12 amino acids. Germline loops: CDR1 MDHEN, CDR2 SYDVKM. This CDR3 reads CASTEWGAEQYF. The CDR3 DNA reads TGTGCCAGCACCGAGTGGGGGGCCGAGCAGTACTTC.

The table lists this clonotype with a few counts. The V call is TRBV19, the J call TRBJ1-5, with D perhaps TRBD1 (6 bases). This CDR3 spans 16 amino acids. Between the trimmed V and J ends, which lost 5 bases and 4 bases, there was a span of 18 bases. Per germline, CDR1 LNHDA and CDR2 SQIVND (reference sequence). The CDR3 DNA reads TGTGCCAGTAGTCCCATTCAGGGGCAAGGGAATCAGCCCCAGCATTTT. It encodes CASSPIQGQGNQPQHF. The complete variable domain, with remaining parts taken from reference TRBV19 and TRBJ1-5, reads DGGITQSPKYLFRKEGQNVTLSCEQNLNHDAMYWYRQDPGQGLRLIYYSQIVNDFQKGDIAEGYSVSREKKESFPLTVTSAQKNPTAFYLCASSPIQGQGNQPQHFGDGTRLSIL.

This clonotype was observed at least ten times. This rearrangement joins TRBV12-3 or TRBV12-4 to TRBJ2-3, with D possibly matching TRBD1 (5 bases). This CDR3 region has 15 residues. Trimming pared 3 bases from V and 2 bases from J, leaving 12 bases between. CDR3 in amino acids: CASSLWGESTDTQYF. The CDR3 nucleotides read TGTGCCAGCAGTTTGTGGGGCGAGTCCACAGATACGCAGTATTTT.

This clonotype occurred many times. This chain uses TRBV20-1 with TRBJ2-2, with 9 bases matching TRBD2. CDR3 length equals 16 residues. The V segment lost 4 bases and the J segment 6 bases; nucleotides outside the gene matches: 12. Germline V lookup: CDR1 DFQATT, CDR2 SNEGSKA (reference sequence). CDR3 loop: CSATKTSGMGAGELFF. The DNA of the CDR3 is TGCAGTGCTACTAAGACTAGCGGTATGGGGGCCGGGGAGCTGTTTTTT.

This clonotype was seen at least ten times. The V gene is TRBV20-1, the J gene TRBJ2-5, with a weak D call TRBD2 (6 bases). The CDR3 has 13 amino acids. Trimming took 3 bases from V and 5 from J, leaving 13 bases between them. Germline V gene sequence: CDR1 DFQATT, CDR2 SNEGSKA (reference sequence). This CDR3 reads CSARPGVGETQYF. The CDR3 region has the DNA TGCAGTGCTAGGCCGGGAGTAGGCGAGACCCAGTACTTC.